Presented here are 20 T cell receptor beta chains from one specimen sequenced in a study of T-cell reconstitution after alpha-beta-depleted transplantation in children. The TCRbeta library was prepared with unique molecular identifiers. Using its own MiXCR run on the PCR reads, TCRdb lists one record per CDR3 protein. Of some 200,000 distinct CDR3 sequences listed, approximately 8% are singletons. Material: PBMCs, mostly from graft donor cells, obtained 360 days after TCRalphabeta/CD19-depleted stem cell transplant. The receptors stem from a male patient aged 2-10 years who had a stem cell transplant for acute myeloid leukemia, so the T cells may come from the graft donor.

This clonotype is medium-sized. The CDR3, as DNA: TGCAGTGCTAGGGAAACCGGGACAGTGAACACCGGGGAGCTGTTTTTT. It is translated as CSARETGTVNTGELFF. V is TRBV20-1 and J is TRBJ2-2; TRBD1 matches at 7 bases. The ends lost 3 bases at V and 1 base at J; junction bases unmatched: 8. This CDR3 has 16 amino acids. CDR1 is DFQATT and CDR2 is SNEGSKA in the germline V gene (reference sequence).

This clonotype was observed a handful of times. This chain joins TRBV18 and TRBJ2-1; D uncertain. The germline CDR1 and CDR2 sequences are KGHSH and LQKENI. The CDR3 consists of 12 residues. V lost 3 bases, J lost 12 bases, and 12 bases lay in between. The CDR3 DNA reads TGTGCCAGCTCACCGGCAGCCCGTGGGCAGTTCTTC. Translating gives CASSPAARGQFF.

In its sample, this clonotype was seen many times. The chain combines TRBV29-1 with TRBJ2-2; TRBD2 is a possible D gene (6 bases). The CDR3 sequence is 14 residues long. Germline CDR1 SQVTM, CDR2 ANQGSEA. The V end was cut by 4 bases, the J end by 1 base, with 10 bases between. The CDR3 protein is CSVVTRLNTGELFF. Written as DNA, the CDR3 is TGCAGCGTTGTGACTAGGCTGAACACCGGGGAGCTGTTTTTT.

In its sample, this clonotype was seen a few times. The junction does not match germline at one end; this may be a read error. This chain uses TRBV7-7 with TRBJ2-5; D is ambiguous. The CDR3 contains 14 residues. Germline values: CDR1 SSHAT, CDR2 FNYEAQ (reference sequence). In DNA form, the CDR3 reads TGTGCTAGCAGCTTATTCGACTTGAAAGAGACCCAGTACTTC. Encoded protein: CASSLFDLKETQYF.

The chain uses TRBV20-1 and TRBJ2-5, with TRBD2 identical over 9 bases. This CDR3 has 13 amino acids. V lost 6 bases, J lost 5 bases, and 7 bases stayed unmatched. From germline, CDR1 is DFQATT and CDR2 SNEGSKA (reference sequence). The CDR3 here is CSARLAAQETQYF. CDR3 coding DNA: TGCAGTGCAAGACTAGCGGCCCAGGAGACCCAGTACTTC.

The CDR3 nucleotides are TGTGCCATCAGCCAAGGGACAGGGGGCAGATCTGGAAACACCATATATTTT. Encoded protein: CAISQGTGGRSGNTIYF. V gene TRBV10-3 combines with J gene TRBJ1-3; 12 bases are shared with TRBD1. V shed 6 bases and J 1 base; nucleotides not matched to a gene: 7. This CDR3 is 17 amino acids long. Germline V gene lookup returns CDR1 ENHRY and CDR2 SYGVKD.

In regard to this clonotype: The conserved phenylalanine or tryptophan is not found at the CDR3 terminus, so this likely reflects a read error. The CDR3 is CASSPRPDSHYGYTS. In DNA form, the CDR3 reads TGTGCCAGCAGCCCACGCCCCGACAGCCACTATGGCTACACCTCC. The V and J genes are TRBV7-3 and TRBJ1-2; TRBD1 is a possible D gene (5 bases). The germline gives CDR1 SGHTA, CDR2 FQGTGA. Trimming cost V 5 bases and J 3 bases, with 16 bases left between them. The CDR3 contains 15 residues.

This clonotype was counted a few times. The rearrangement uses TRBV20-1 and TRBJ2-7; TRBD2 matches 10 bases. Germline V gives CDR1 DFQATT, CDR2 SNEGSKA (reference sequence). The CDR3 is 16 residues long. V lost 6 bases and J lost 0; bases outside the gene matches: 11. Here the CDR3 DNA reads TGCAGTGCGCCTTTCCCTAGCGGGAGAATCTCCTACGAGCAGTACTTC. Amino acid sequence: CSAPFPSGRISYEQYF.

As to this clonotype: At one boundary the junction diverges from the germline segment, which might be a read error. The genes are TRBV20-1 and TRBJ2-1; D possibly corresponds to TRBD1 (6 bases). Looked up from germline, CDR1 is DFQATT and CDR2 is SNEGSKA (reference sequence). CDR3 length equals 16 residues. The CDR3 protein is CCAPDRRLSSYNEQFF. For the CDR3, the DNA is TGCTGTGCTCCCGACAGGAGATTATCCTCCTACAATGAGCAGTTCTTC.

V is TRBV7-2 and J is TRBJ2-3; either TRBD1 or TRBD2 may supply D (6 bases each). The length of the CDR3 is 15 residues. Per the germline V gene, CDR1 is SGHTA and CDR2 is FQGNSA. Trimming shortened V by 5 bases and J by 3 bases, and 15 bases separated the two germline ends. CDR3 DNA sequence: TGTGCCAGCAGCACGGGAAGGAGGGGGACAGATACGCAGTATTTT. This gives the protein CASSTGRRGTDTQYF.

The table lists this clonotype with a few counts. The V call is TRBV12-3 or TRBV12-4, the J call TRBJ2-1, with D tentatively TRBD1 or TRBD2 (6 bases each). With 6 bases removed from V and 9 bases from J, the gap between germline ends came to 18 bases. CDR3 length: 14 residues. This CDR3 is CASRTSGTHGEQFF. The DNA of the CDR3 is TGTGCCAGCAGGACTAGTGGGACACATGGTGAGCAGTTCTTC.

The chain has TRBV4-2 and TRBJ2-3, with D perhaps matching TRBD1 (5 bases). The V gene lost 6 bases and the J gene lost 2 bases, with 15 bases spanning the gap. The CDR3 contains 15 residues. Germline V gene lookup returns CDR1 LGHNA and CDR2 YNFKEQ. CDR3 loop: CASRIQGYATDTQYF. In DNA, the CDR3 is TGTGCCAGCAGAATTCAGGGCTACGCCACAGATACGCAGTATTTT.

In this sample, this clonotype turned up many times. This chain links TRBV5-1 with TRBJ1-2, with D unclear. The CDR3 length is 13 residues. The germline gives CDR1 SGHRS, CDR2 YFSETQ. The V and J ends lost 0 bases and 5 bases respectively, with 8 bases between them. The CDR3 region is CASSLVGRYGYTF. The CDR3 DNA is TGCGCCAGCAGCTTGGTGGGGAGATATGGCTACACCTTC.

This clonotype was counted between two and nine times. The rearrangement uses TRBV5-1 and TRBJ2-1, with 8 bases that match TRBD1. Germline CDR1 SGHRS, CDR2 YFSETQ. The junction had 21 bases not matched to a gene; V was cut back by 0 bases and J by 4 bases. CDR3 length: 21 amino acids. CDR3 in amino acids: CASSLAARGQAITGRYNEQFF. CDR3 DNA sequence: TGCGCCAGCAGCTTGGCGGCAAGGGGACAGGCCATAACTGGACGATACAATGAGCAGTTCTTC.

The gene calls are TRBV27 and TRBJ2-6, with D possibly being TRBD1 (6 bases). V was trimmed by 6 bases and J by 2 bases, leaving 23 bases between them. Germline-derived CDR1 and CDR2 are MNHEY and SMNVEV (reference sequence). The CDR3 extends over 19 amino acids. CDR3: CASRPLHRDRAAGANVLTF. The CDR3 bases are TGTGCCAGCAGGCCCCTACACAGGGATAGGGCGGCTGGGGCCAACGTCCTGACTTTC.

This clonotype was counted many times. J is TRBJ2-2 and V is TRBV20-1; D possibly uses TRBD1 or TRBD2 (6 bases each). Germline CDR1 and CDR2: DFQATT and SNEGSKA (reference sequence). This CDR3 has 16 amino acids. Trimming took off 1 base at V and 3 bases at J, with 15 bases between the two ends. The DNA for the CDR3 is TGCAGTGCTAGAGTAGCGTACAGGGAGGACACCGGGGAGCTGTTTTTT. Amino acid sequence: CSARVAYREDTGELFF.

The sample holds a few counts of this clonotype. The V gene is TRBV5-5, the J gene TRBJ1-2; a weak D match, TRBD1 (5 bases). The ends were cut back, 3 bases at V and 6 bases at J, with 15 bases in the middle. In germline, CDR1 is SGHKS, CDR2 YYEKEE (reference sequence). The CDR3 contains 14 residues. The CDR3 sequence is CASSSQGLNNGYTF. The CDR3 coding sequence is TGTGCCAGCAGCTCCCAGGGTCTGAATAATGGCTACACCTTC.

The table lists this clonotype with a few counts. V and J are TRBV2 and TRBJ2-1; 8 bases match TRBD2. Looked up from germline, CDR1 is SNHLY and CDR2 is FYNNEI. The CDR3 extends over 14 amino acids. V shed 6 bases, J shed 6 bases, and the junction held 7 bases outside the gene matches. The CDR3 nucleotides read TGTGCCAGCAGGACCGGGACTAGAGGCAATGAGCAGTTCTTC. As protein: CASRTGTRGNEQFF.

There are many counts of this clonotype. The V gene is TRBV11-3, the J gene TRBJ2-1, with TRBD2 matching 7 bases. Trimming took 5 bases from V and 9 from J; bases not matched to a gene: 7. Germline CDR1 is SGHNT and CDR2 is YENEEA. This CDR3 is 13 amino acids long. CDR3 protein: CASSLPRGGEQFF. The DNA of the CDR3 is TGTGCCAGCAGCCTCCCGCGCGGGGGTGAGCAGTTCTTC.

The CDR3 coding sequence is TGCAGCGTAGATCGACAGGGGCAAGAGACCCAGTACTTC. It yields the protein CSVDRQGQETQYF. The genes are TRBV29-1 and TRBJ2-5, with TRBD1 identical over 8 bases. This CDR3 has 13 residues. V lost 6 bases to trimming and J lost 2 bases; unmatched junction nucleotides: 5. Per the germline V gene, CDR1 is SQVTM and CDR2 is ANQGSEA.